The sequence of this TCR beta chain was determined in a study of tumor-infiltrating lymphocytes in primary liver carcinoma. Study at large: Both sexes were represented among patients, who were 30 to 69 years old.

This clonotype was seen a handful of times. Its antigen is as yet unknown. An end of the junction does not agree with germline; a read error may underlie this. Germline V gene sequence: CDR1 MNHEY, CDR2 SVGEGT. The CDR3 is 15 residues long. In addition to blood RNA drawn from unsorted whole blood, germline DNA was extracted. Production of TCR beta cDNA used around 0.45 ug total RNA together with a constant-region primer. Libraries of TCR beta came from three nested multiplex PCR rounds with slightly modified ARM-PCR. PCR rounds one and two used TRBV1-TRBV30 forward primers with a C-beta reverse primer for 9 to 10 cycles each. TCRdb reprocessed the multiplex PCR reads with MiXCR, giving one entry per CDR3 protein. The sample records approximately 310,000 distinct CDR3 sequences, approximately 60% being singletons. Study observations and caveats: It was in tumors, not blood, that the top-250-clone fraction was significantly higher (p = 0.039).

The receptor was isolated from a man aged 40-55 years with primary liver carcinoma and hepatitis B virus infection. Sequenced material: peripheral blood. The J gene is TRBJ1-5, the V gene TRBV6-2 or TRBV6-3, with 8 bases fitting TRBD1. Here the CDR3 reads CASSDWTGSFQPRHF. In DNA, the CDR3 is TGTGCCAGCAGCGACTGGACAGGGTCTTTTCAGCCCCGGCATTTT.